The 4 T cell receptor beta chains listed next were all sequenced from one sample in a study of blood T cell repertoires in COVID-19. Data came from immunoSEQ multiplex PCR; TCRdb stores just in-frame clones and leaves some out. There are under 250,000 clones in the sample; about 82% occur only once, and around 6% lies in the top ten. Sequencing input: peripheral blood. Receptor source: a woman aged 80 or over with COVID-19, enrolled during active disease.

The chain carries TRBV3-1 (or the pseudogene TRBV3-2) and TRBJ2-5, with D possibly being TRBD1 (5 bases). Germline CDR1 is LGHDT and CDR2 is YNNKEL (reference sequence). Trimming removed 0 bases from V and 5 bases from J, with 16 bases in between. The CDR3 is made up of 16 amino acids. The CDR3 sequence: CASSQDLGRVGETQYF. Written as DNA, the CDR3 is TGTGCCAGCAGCCAAGATCTTGGCAGGGTGGGTGAGACCCAGTACTTC.

The chain employs TRBV2 and TRBJ2-5, with D uncertain. The CDR3 loop spans 10 amino acids. CDR1 SNHLY and CDR2 FYNNEI come from the germline V gene. V shed 8 bases and J shed 8 bases, with 9 bases lying between them. The CDR3 bases are TGTGCCAGCCAGGCACAAACCCAGTACTTC. Residues: CASQAQTQYF. Complete variable domain (other parts from reference TRBV2 and TRBJ2-5): EPEVTQTPSHQVTQMGQEVILRCVPISNHLYFYWYRQILGQKVEFLVSFYNNEISEKSEIFDDQFSVERPDGSNFTLKIRSTKLEDSAMYFCASQAQTQYFGPGTRLLVL.

This sequence joins TRBV3-1 (or the pseudogene TRBV3-2) and TRBJ1-2; D remains ambiguous. CDR3 size: 15 residues. Trimming pared 0 bases from V and 2 bases from J, leaving 10 bases between. Germline V gives CDR1 LGHDT, CDR2 YNNKEL (reference sequence). The CDR3 reads CASSQDPGRNYGYTF. The CDR3 bases are TGTGCCAGCAGCCAAGACCCAGGCCGAAACTATGGCTACACCTTC.

This rearrangement joins TRBV2 to TRBJ2-5; 14 bases align to TRBD2. Germline CDR1 is SNHLY and CDR2 is FYNNEI. The CDR3 is made up of 16 amino acids. Losses at the gene ends were 5 bases for V and 2 bases for J; bases not matched to a gene: 4. The CDR3 loop is CASSFGTSGGQETQYF. Here the CDR3 DNA reads TGTGCCAGCAGTTTCGGGACTAGCGGGGGACAAGAGACCCAGTACTTC.